A single sample gave rise to the 24 T cell receptor beta chains below, sequenced in a study of T-cell reconstitution after alpha-beta-depleted transplantation in children. Unique molecular identifiers were built into the TCRbeta library. From the PCR reads, TCRdb called clonotypes with MiXCR, one entry per CDR3 protein. The repertoire holds hundreds of thousands of distinct CDR3 sequences, with 12% as singletons. The input for sequencing was PBMCs from the stem cell graft donor, taken from the stem cell graft. These receptors all stem from a human donor who donated a stem cell graft to a child with acute lymphoblastic leukemia.

This clonotype showed up many times. This chain links TRBV7-2 with TRBJ2-2; possibly TRBD1 for D (5 bases). The germline V gene has CDR1 SGHTA and CDR2 FQGNSA. V lost 2 bases and J lost 1, with 8 bases in between. The CDR3 runs to 15 residues. Here the CDR3 DNA reads TGTGCCAGCAGCTTATCAACAGGGAACACCGGGGAGCTGTTTTTT. As protein: CASSLSTGNTGELFF.

This clonotype was found many times. J is TRBJ2-7 and V is TRBV20-1; no clear D. Germline V gene data show CDR1 as DFQATT and CDR2 as SNEGSKA (reference sequence). V dropped 4 bases and J dropped 3 bases, with 13 bases sitting between them. The CDR3 runs to 13 residues. The CDR3 coding sequence is TGCAGTGCTATCCTAGGAAGGGTCTACGAGCAGTACTTC. It is translated as CSAILGRVYEQYF.

This clonotype came up many times. V gene TRBV12-3 or TRBV12-4 combines with J gene TRBJ1-1, with D tentatively TRBD1 (5 bases). Trimming took off 10 bases at V and 8 bases at J, with 17 bases between the two ends. The CDR3 length is 12 residues. CDR3 sequence reads: CANSPPGTEAFF. The CDR3 region has the DNA TGTGCCAACTCTCCTCCTGGGACGGAAGCTTTCTTT.

The chain combines TRBV12-3 or TRBV12-4 with TRBJ1-2; unclear D gene. This CDR3 is 13 amino acids long. The V gene lost 1 base and the J gene lost 8 bases, with 11 bases spanning the gap. The CDR3: CASSLGTLMGYTF. DNA of the CDR3: TGTGCCAGCAGTTTAGGGACCCTGATGGGCTACACCTTC.

The chain carries TRBV30 and TRBJ2-3; 7 nucleotides line up with TRBD1. With 1 base clipped from V and 0 bases from J, the junction kept 4 bases outside the gene matches. The CDR3 consists of 15 residues. The germline gives CDR1 GTSNPN, CDR2 SVGIG (reference sequence). CDR3 in amino acids: CAWSGGTASTDTQYF. The CDR3 nucleotides read TGTGCCTGGAGTGGGGGGACAGCCAGCACAGATACGCAGTATTTT. The full variable domain, with the rest looked up from reference TRBV30 and TRBJ2-3, is SQTIHQWPATLVQPVGSPLSLECTVEGTSNPNLYWYRQAAGRGLQLLFYSVGIGQISSEVPQNLSASRPQDRQFILSSKKLLLSDSGFYLCAWSGGTASTDTQYFGPGTRLTVL.

CDR3 sequence: CASSSPGSGGETQYF. In DNA, the CDR3 is TGTGCCAGCAGCTCCCCGGGTAGCGGGGGGGAGACCCAGTACTTC. V and J are TRBV3-1 and TRBJ2-5; 10 nucleotides align to TRBD2. The germline gives CDR1 LGHDT, CDR2 YNNKEL (reference sequence). CDR3 length: 15 residues. The junction had 8 bases not matched to a gene; V was cut back by 5 bases and J by 5 bases.

Concerning this clonotype itself: This may arise from a read error, as a much more abundant clone is one base away. V is TRBV10-3 and J is TRBJ2-4; 9 nucleotides align to TRBD1. Germline-derived CDR1 and CDR2 are ENHRY and SYGVKD. The CDR3 covers 19 residues. The CDR3 bases are TGTGCCATCAGTGAGTCAGAGGGGACAGGGCGAAGGATCAGGAACAGTCAGTACTTC. It translates to CAISESEGTGRRIRNSQYF.

The genes are TRBV5-5 and TRBJ2-1; the D is unclear. The CDR3 is 15 residues long. The germline V and J ends were trimmed by 1 base and 4 bases, with 12 bases remaining between them. The V gene's germline CDR1 is SGHKS and CDR2 YYEKEE (reference sequence). The CDR3 nucleotides read TGTGCCAGCAGCTTGAACCCAGACAAGTACAATGAGCAGTTCTTC. Translation gives CASSLNPDKYNEQFF.

This clonotype was recorded many times. This chain uses TRBV10-3 with TRBJ1-2, with D tentatively TRBD1 (5 bases). The CDR3 covers 13 residues. The germline V gene encodes CDR1 ENHRY and CDR2 SYGVKD. Trimming shortened V by 6 bases and J by 8 bases, and 16 bases separated the two germline ends. The DNA of the CDR3 is TGTGCCATCAGCCCCCCGGGGGGGAGCGGCTACACCTTC. Protein: CAISPPGGSGYTF.

This clonotype was observed at least ten times. The V gene is TRBV5-1, the J gene TRBJ2-5; 9 bases map to TRBD2. The V gene's germline CDR1 is SGHRS and CDR2 YFSETQ. With V trimmed by 1 base and J by 5 bases, 6 bases remained unmatched. The CDR3 contains 15 residues. The CDR3 loop is CASSLRLAGDETQYF. CDR3 DNA: TGCGCCAGCAGCTTGCGGTTAGCGGGAGATGAGACCCAGTACTTC. Combining the CDR3 with reference TRBV5-1 and TRBJ2-5 gives the whole variable domain KAGVTQTPRYLIKTRGQQVTLSCSPISGHRSVSWYQQTPGQGLQFLFEYFSETQRNKGNFPGRFSGRQFSNSRSEMNVSTLELGDSALYLCASSLRLAGDETQYFGPGTRLLVL.

This clonotype appeared many times. The rearrangement uses TRBV20-1 and TRBJ2-3; D is tentatively TRBD1 or TRBD2 (6 bases each). With 3 bases removed from V and 2 bases from J, the gap between germline ends came to 12 bases. CDR3 length: 14 amino acids. The germline gives CDR1 DFQATT, CDR2 SNEGSKA (reference sequence). CDR3 sequence (DNA): TGCAGTGCTAGTAAGGGGGGTTCCACAGATACGCAGTATTTT. This codes for CSASKGGSTDTQYF.

The rearrangement links TRBV7-2 to TRBJ1-5; D might be TRBD1 (6 bases). CDR1 is SGHTA, CDR2 FQGNSA, per germline. Trimming pared 2 bases from V and 4 bases from J, leaving 15 bases between. The CDR3 runs 16 residues. CDR3 region: CASSLSGTLLNQPQHF. CDR3 bases: TGTGCCAGCAGCTTATCCGGGACACTTCTTAATCAGCCCCAGCATTTT. The complete variable domain, with remaining parts taken from reference TRBV7-2 and TRBJ1-5, reads GAGVSQSPSNKVTEKGKDVELRCDPISGHTALYWYRQSLGQGLEFLIYFQGNSAPDKSGLPSDRFSAERTGGSVSTLTIQRTQQEDSAVYLCASSLSGTLLNQPQHFGDGTRLSIL.

The table lists this clonotype with many counts. This sequence joins TRBV4-3 and TRBJ1-4, with D uncertain. The CDR3 runs 16 residues. The germline gives CDR1 LGHNA, CDR2 YSLEER. The V and J ends lost 0 bases and 0 bases respectively, with 8 bases between them. CDR3 loop: CASSQDPGATNEKLFF. In DNA, the CDR3 is TGCGCCAGCAGCCAAGATCCGGGCGCAACTAATGAAAAACTGTTTTTT.

This clonotype came up many times. The rearrangement links TRBV12-3 or TRBV12-4 to TRBJ2-2, with TRBD1 matching 9 bases. V lost 8 bases, J lost 8 bases, and 12 bases stayed unmatched. The CDR3 runs to 15 residues. Here the CDR3 DNA reads TGTGCCAGCGGTGGACAGGGGAGTTTCAGTGGGGAGCTGTTTTTT. It specifies CASGGQGSFSGELFF.

This clonotype was recorded at least ten times. The chain couples TRBV6-2 or TRBV6-3 to TRBJ2-7, with D uncertain. The germline CDR1 and CDR2 sequences are MNHEY and SVGEGT. CDR3 length: 12 residues. V was trimmed by 2 bases and J by 1 base, leaving 3 bases between them. CDR3 in amino acids: CASSYESYEQYF. CDR3 nucleotides: TGTGCCAGCAGTTACGAATCCTACGAGCAGTACTTC.

This clonotype was seen many times. The chain has TRBV28 and TRBJ2-4; TRBD1 matches at 7 bases. The CDR3 totals 14 residues. The germline CDR1 and CDR2 sequences are MDHEN and SYDVKM. With 7 bases clipped from V and 5 bases from J, the junction kept 8 bases outside the gene matches. The CDR3 loop reads CASIPVGTENIQYF. The CDR3 coding sequence is TGTGCCAGCATTCCGGTGGGGACAGAAAACATTCAGTACTTC.

In its sample, this clonotype was seen many times. The chain joins TRBV4-3 to TRBJ2-7; D gene unclear. The CDR3 sequence is 14 residues long. Trimming left V 2 bases short and J 5 bases short, with 13 bases between. Germline values: CDR1 LGHNA, CDR2 YSLEER. CDR3 in amino acids: CASSQSTGFNEQYF. Here the CDR3 DNA reads TGCGCCAGCAGCCAATCAACCGGGTTTAACGAGCAGTACTTC.

This chain links TRBV5-1 with TRBJ2-5; D is ambiguous. Germline-derived CDR1 and CDR2 are SGHRS and YFSETQ. Trimming took off 2 bases at V and 4 bases at J, with 12 bases between the two ends. This CDR3 spans 14 amino acids. In nucleotides, the CDR3 is TGCGCCAGCAGCTTTCGACCCGAGGCAGAGACCCAGTACTTC. Protein: CASSFRPEAETQYF.

This clonotype came up many times. The rearrangement uses TRBV5-5 and TRBJ1-1, with TRBD1 as a possible D gene (5 bases). The V end lost 2 bases, the J end lost 4 bases, and 9 bases lay between the germline ends. Per germline, CDR1 SGHKS and CDR2 YYEKEE (reference sequence). This CDR3 spans 13 amino acids. Written as DNA, the CDR3 is TGTGCCAGCAGCTTTGGGGGAGGCACTGAAGCTTTCTTT. Its translation is CASSFGGGTEAFF.

This clonotype was observed many times. The chain couples TRBV25-1 to TRBJ1-2; D is ambiguous. The CDR3 spans 11 residues. The ends were cut back, 6 bases at V and 6 bases at J, with 8 bases in the middle. Germline V gives CDR1 MGHDK, CDR2 SYGVNS. CDR3 sequence reads: CASRLRDGYTF. CDR3 DNA: TGTGCCAGCAGGTTGAGGGATGGCTACACCTTC.

About this clonotype: Relative to the germline gene, one junction end is altered; a read error may explain this. V gene TRBV5-1 combines with J gene TRBJ2-1; D unresolved. Per the germline V gene, CDR1 is SGHRS and CDR2 is YFSETQ. CDR3 length: 12 residues. CDR3 residues: CSSSLSGNEQFF. For the CDR3, the DNA is TGCTCCAGCAGCTTGTCTGGGAATGAGCAGTTCTTC. Full variable domain (rest looked up from reference TRBV5-1 and TRBJ2-1): KAGVTQTPRYLIKTRGQQVTLSCSPISGHRSVSWYQQTPGQGLQFLFEYFSETQRNKGNFPGRFSGRQFSNSRSEMNVSTLELGDSALYLCSSSLSGNEQFFGPGTRLTVL.

This clonotype was seen many times. The chain recombines TRBV28 with TRBJ2-7; 7 bases match TRBD2. Germline CDR1 and CDR2: MDHEN and SYDVKM. Trimming cost V 7 bases and J 3 bases; bases outside gene matches: 9. This CDR3 contains 14 residues. In DNA, the CDR3 is TGTGCCAGCACCCTGCCAGGCGGGAGCTACGAGCAGTACTTC. Amino acids: CASTLPGGSYEQYF.

The V gene is TRBV10-3, the J gene TRBJ2-3; TRBD2 aligns across 8 bases. Germline lookup yields CDR1 ENHRY and CDR2 SYGVKD. There are 15 residues in the CDR3. V was pared by 0 bases and J by 4 bases, with 3 bases of the junction left unmatched. CDR3 DNA sequence: TGTGCCATCAGTGAGTCGAGGCGGGAGGCAGATACGCAGTATTTT. Protein: CAISESRREADTQYF.

This clonotype showed up many times. V and J are TRBV9 and TRBJ2-2, with 11 bases identical to TRBD2. This CDR3 is 14 amino acids long. With V trimmed by 4 bases and J by 8 bases, 4 bases remained unmatched. Per the germline V gene, CDR1 is SGDLS and CDR2 is YYNGEE. The CDR3 is CASSLRTSGGELFF. The CDR3 region has the DNA TGTGCCAGCAGCCTTCGGACTAGCGGGGGGGAGCTGTTTTTT.